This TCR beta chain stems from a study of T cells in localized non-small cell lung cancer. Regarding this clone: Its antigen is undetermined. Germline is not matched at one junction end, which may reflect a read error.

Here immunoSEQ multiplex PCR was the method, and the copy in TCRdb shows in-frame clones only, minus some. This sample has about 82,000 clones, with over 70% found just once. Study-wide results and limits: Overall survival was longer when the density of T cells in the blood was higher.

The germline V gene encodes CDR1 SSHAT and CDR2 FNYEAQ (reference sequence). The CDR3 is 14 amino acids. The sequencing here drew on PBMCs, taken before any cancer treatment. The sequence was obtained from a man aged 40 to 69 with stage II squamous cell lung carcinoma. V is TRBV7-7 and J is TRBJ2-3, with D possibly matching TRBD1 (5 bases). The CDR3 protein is CASSLGVGVDTQYF. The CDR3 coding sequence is TGTGCTAGCAGCTTAGGGGTAGGGGTGGATACGCAGTATTTT.